These 27 T cell receptor beta chains originate from one sample sequenced in a study of blood T cell repertoires in COVID-19. The repertoire was sequenced with immunoSEQ multiplex PCR; TCRdb's copy has only in-frame clones and lacks some. This sample has fewer than 30,000 clones, with around nine tenths found just once. Material for sequencing was peripheral blood. The receptors stem from a man between 50 and 59 years old with active COVID-19.

The chain combines TRBV28 with TRBJ2-1, with TRBD2 identical over 7 bases. The CDR3 has 15 residues. Germline CDR1 is MDHEN and CDR2 is SYDVKM. The J segment lost 5 bases and the V segment lost 2 bases, leaving 6 bases of the junction unmatched. CDR3: CASSLLAETNNEQFF. The CDR3 DNA sequence: TGTGCCAGCAGTTTACTAGCGGAGACAAACAATGAGCAGTTCTTC.

V gene TRBV5-1 combines with J gene TRBJ2-6; TRBD1 matches at 7 bases. Trimming removed 6 bases from V and 0 bases from J; junction bases left unmatched: 9. Germline lookup yields CDR1 SGHRS and CDR2 YFSETQ. CDR3 length: 17 residues. The CDR3 sequence: CASKDPDRASGANVLTF. CDR3 nucleotides: TGCGCCAGCAAAGACCCCGACAGGGCCTCTGGGGCCAACGTCCTGACTTTC.

This chain connects TRBV12-3 or TRBV12-4 to TRBJ2-7; D not certain. This CDR3 is 11 amino acids long. V was trimmed by 5 bases and J by 4 bases, leaving 6 bases between them. The DNA for the CDR3 is TGTGCCAGCAGTGCCGGTTACGAGCAGTACTTC. Encoded protein: CASSAGYEQYF.

The rearrangement uses TRBV28 and TRBJ1-5; no clear D gene. This CDR3 has 14 residues. Germline CDR1 MDHEN, CDR2 SYDVKM. V lost 3 bases and J lost 4, with 10 bases in between. The CDR3: CASSFSAENQPQHF. The CDR3 bases are TGTGCCAGCAGTTTTTCGGCGGAAAATCAGCCCCAGCATTTT.

The chain has TRBV7-3 and TRBJ2-2; 8 bases are a match to TRBD2. Losses at the gene ends were 3 bases for V and 7 bases for J; bases not matched to a gene: 7. The germline V gene encodes CDR1 SGHTA and CDR2 FQGTGA. The CDR3 runs to 15 residues. Here the CDR3 DNA reads TGTGCCAGCAGCTTCAGTGGACTAGCCCACGGGGAGCTGTTTTTT. Its translation is CASSFSGLAHGELFF.

V gene TRBV7-6 combines with J gene TRBJ2-5, with a weak D call TRBD1 (6 bases). The germline V and J ends were trimmed by 2 bases and 2 bases, with 9 bases remaining between them. Germline-derived CDR1 and CDR2 are SGHVS and FNYEAQ. The CDR3 runs to 14 residues. CDR3 region: CASSLRDMQETQYF. The CDR3 bases are TGTGCCAGCAGCTTACGGGACATGCAAGAGACCCAGTACTTC.

The rearrangement joins TRBV7-2 to TRBJ2-3; TRBD1 might be the D (6 bases). Per the germline V gene, CDR1 is SGHTA and CDR2 is FQGNSA. The CDR3 is 14 residues long. Trimming cost V 6 bases and J 4 bases, with 14 bases left between them. The CDR3 nucleotides read TGTGCCAGCAGTCTTAGCACAGGGCCAGATACGCAGTATTTT. Translated: CASSLSTGPDTQYF. The variable domain in full, with the rest retrieved from reference TRBV7-2 and TRBJ2-3, is GAGVSQSPSNKVTEKGKDVELRCDPISGHTALYWYRQSLGQGLEFLIYFQGNSAPDKSGLPSDRFSAERTGGSVSTLTIQRTQQEDSAVYLCASSLSTGPDTQYFGPGTRLTVL.

The chain's CDR3 is CASSPGTGIYEQYF. The DNA of the CDR3 is TGTGCCAGCAGCCCCGGGACAGGGATTTACGAGCAGTACTTC. This chain joins TRBV6-2 or TRBV6-3 and TRBJ2-7; TRBD1 matches 9 bases. The CDR3 is made up of 14 amino acids. With V trimmed by 6 bases and J by 4 bases, 7 bases remained unmatched. Per the germline V gene, CDR1 is MNHEY and CDR2 is SVGEGT.

This rearrangement joins TRBV28 to TRBJ2-7, with TRBD1 identical over 8 bases. V lost 6 bases to trimming and J lost 6 bases; unmatched junction nucleotides: 7. Germline CDR1 reads MDHEN; CDR2 reads SYDVKM. The length of the CDR3 is 13 residues. CDR3: CASRGQGAAEQYF. Written as DNA, the CDR3 is TGTGCCAGCAGGGGCCAGGGGGCGGCCGAGCAGTACTTC.

The chain is built from TRBV7-2 and TRBJ1-2; 7 positions agree with TRBD1. This CDR3 comprises 15 residues. The V gene end was trimmed by 4 bases and the J gene end by 8 bases; junction bases not matched to a gene: 13. Germline values: CDR1 SGHTA, CDR2 FQGNSA. Here the CDR3 reads CASSSRTGGTGGYTF. The CDR3 DNA reads as TGTGCCAGCAGCTCCCGGACAGGTGGAACGGGGGGCTACACCTTC.

The count of this clone is one. The chain joins TRBV5-1 to TRBJ1-2; 8 positions match TRBD1. Looked up from germline, CDR1 is SGHRS and CDR2 is YFSETQ. V dropped 0 bases and J dropped 7; count of bases not matched to a gene: 5. The CDR3 loop spans 14 amino acids. CDR3 amino acids: CASSLEDRDPGYTF. The CDR3 DNA sequence: TGCGCCAGCAGCTTGGAGGACAGGGACCCTGGCTACACCTTC.

This clone is deemed medium-sized. J is TRBJ1-6 and V is TRBV9; D call uncertain. Trimming left V 4 bases short and J 7 bases short, with 18 bases between. The length of the CDR3 is 16 residues. Germline V CDR1 and CDR2: SGDLS, YYNGEE. The CDR3 loop is CASSSSAGSSNSPLHF. The DNA of the CDR3 is TGTGCCAGCAGCTCGAGCGCTGGCTCCTCCAATTCACCCCTCCACTTT. The variable domain in full, completed from reference TRBV9 and TRBJ1-6, reads DSGVTQTPKHLITATGQRVTLRCSPRSGDLSVYWYQQSLDQGLQFLIQYYNGEERAKGNILERFSAQQFPDLHSELNLSSLELGDSALYFCASSSSAGSSNSPLHFGNGTRLTVT.

The chain combines TRBV7-2 with TRBJ2-1, with D possibly matching TRBD2 (6 bases). Trimming shortened V by 5 bases and J by 9 bases, and 20 bases separated the two germline ends. The CDR3 is 15 amino acids. CDR1 and CDR2 (germline): SGHTA, FQGNSA. This CDR3 reads CASSPVRDSYGEQFF. In nucleotides, the CDR3 is TGTGCCAGCAGCCCGGTCCGGGACTCCTATGGTGAGCAGTTCTTC. Filled out from reference TRBV7-2 and TRBJ2-1, the complete variable domain reads GAGVSQSPSNKVTEKGKDVELRCDPISGHTALYWYRQSLGQGLEFLIYFQGNSAPDKSGLPSDRFSAERTGGSVSTLTIQRTQQEDSAVYLCASSPVRDSYGEQFFGPGTRLTVL.

This clone has only one observation. This chain uses TRBV25-1 with TRBJ2-7; no definite D call. Looked up from germline, CDR1 is MGHDK and CDR2 is SYGVNS. V was trimmed by 1 base and J by 5 bases, leaving 12 bases between them. The CDR3 has 14 residues. CDR3 sequence reads: CASSEFRPTDEQYF. The CDR3 nucleotides read TGTGCCAGCAGTGAATTTCGCCCTACGGACGAGCAGTACTTC.

The chain employs TRBV6-2 or TRBV6-3 and TRBJ2-5; D not resolved. V lost 5 bases to trimming and J lost 5 bases, with 18 bases between them. Germline lookup yields CDR1 MNHEY and CDR2 SVGEGT. CDR3 size: 15 residues. The CDR3, as DNA: TGTGCCAGCAGTGCGACCGAGACCTGGCGGGAGACCCAGTACTTC. The encoded protein is CASSATETWRETQYF.

The gene calls are TRBV12-3 or TRBV12-4 and TRBJ2-5; D possibly corresponds to TRBD1 (6 bases). Trimming removed 6 bases at V and 5 bases at J, with 10 bases between. This CDR3 has 12 residues. The CDR3, as DNA: TGTGCCAGCAGCCTACAGGGCGAGACCCAGTACTTC. This gives the protein CASSLQGETQYF.

This chain uses TRBV24-1 with TRBJ2-7; no firm D call. Trimming removed 4 bases from V and 2 bases from J, with 8 bases in between. CDR3 length: 13 residues. The germline V gene encodes CDR1 KGHDR and CDR2 SFDVKD. CDR3 sequence: CATSDGGTYEQYF. The CDR3 bases are TGTGCCACCAGTGACGGCGGAACCTACGAGCAGTACTTC.

In DNA, the CDR3 is TGTGCCAGCAGCACCACTCGGACTAGCGGGAGTAACACCGGGGAGCTGTTTTTT. Residues: CASSTTRTSGSNTGELFF. The chain couples TRBV4-2 to TRBJ2-2, with 13 positions matching TRBD2. This CDR3 region has 18 residues. Per the germline V gene, CDR1 is LGHNA and CDR2 is YNFKEQ. The ends lost 5 bases at V and 2 bases at J; junction bases unmatched: 8.

The rearrangement joins TRBV28 to TRBJ2-1; TRBD2 aligns across 14 bases. V gave up 6 bases and J gave up 6 bases; unmatched junction bases: 13. The CDR3 covers 18 residues. The V gene's germline CDR1 is MDHEN and CDR2 SYDVKM. CDR3 residues: CASSSTSRTSGRINEQFF. The CDR3 DNA follows: TGTGCCAGCAGCTCAACGTCCCGGACTAGCGGGAGGATCAATGAGCAGTTCTTC.

CDR3 in amino acids: CASSRRLAYEQFF. CDR3 bases: TGTGCCAGCAGCCGCAGACTAGCATATGAGCAGTTCTTC. The chain uses TRBV27 and TRBJ2-1; TRBD2 aligns across 7 bases. J gave up 8 bases and V 6 bases, and 7 bases lay outside the gene matches. Germline loops: CDR1 MNHEY, CDR2 SMNVEV (reference sequence). The CDR3 has 13 amino acids.

V usage is TRBV7-3 and J usage is TRBJ1-2; 8 bases fit TRBD1. In germline, CDR1 is SGHTA, CDR2 FQGTGA. V lost 6 bases to trimming and J lost 8 bases; unmatched junction nucleotides: 5. This CDR3 comprises 12 residues. CDR3 DNA sequence: TGTGCCAGCAGTTCGACAGGGGAAGGCTACACCTTC. Its protein product is CASSSTGEGYTF.

The chain combines TRBV2 with TRBJ2-5, with 7 bases identical to TRBD2. After removal of 6 bases from V and 2 bases from J, the junction contained 6 bases not matched to a gene. In germline, CDR1 is SNHLY, CDR2 FYNNEI. This CDR3 is built from 14 residues. The CDR3 sequence is CASSPGLLQETQYF. The CDR3 coding sequence is TGTGCCAGCAGCCCGGGACTACTACAAGAGACCCAGTACTTC.

This chain connects TRBV2 to TRBJ2-1; tentative D call: TRBD1 (6 bases). The ends were cut back, 6 bases at V and 6 bases at J, with 12 bases in the middle. From germline, CDR1 is SNHLY and CDR2 FYNNEI. The CDR3 runs 13 residues. Here the CDR3 DNA reads TGTGCCAGCAGGGAAACAGGGCCCAATGAGCAGTTCTTC. Translation gives CASRETGPNEQFF.

A few counts support this clone. The CDR3 nucleotides are TGTGCCACCAGCAGAGGCGGGACAGGGGGTTTTGGAAACACCATATATTTT. It encodes CATSRGGTGGFGNTIYF. J is TRBJ1-3 and V is TRBV15; 11 bases are shared with TRBD1. Germline CDR1 and CDR2: LNHNV and YYDKDF (reference sequence). There are 17 residues in the CDR3. V gave up 1 base and J gave up 3 bases; unmatched junction bases: 5. Variable domain in full (rest from reference TRBV15 and TRBJ1-3): DAMVIQNPRYQVTQFGKPVTLSCSQTLNHNVMYWYQQKSSQAPKLLFHYYDKDFNNEADTPDNFQSRRPNTSFCFLDIRSPGLGDTAMYLCATSRGGTGGFGNTIYFGEGSWLTVV.

The V call is TRBV27, the J call TRBJ2-5, with 9 bases that match TRBD2. This CDR3 region has 15 residues. V was pared by 5 bases and J by 2 bases, with 6 bases of the junction left unmatched. Germline V gives CDR1 MNHEY, CDR2 SMNVEV (reference sequence). The CDR3 region is CASSPGLARQETQYF. Here the CDR3 DNA reads TGTGCCAGCAGTCCGGGACTAGCCCGACAAGAGACCCAGTACTTC.

The chain has TRBV6-6 and TRBJ2-5; 7 bases map to TRBD2. Germline CDR1 is MNHNY and CDR2 is SVGAGI (reference sequence). CDR3 length: 15 amino acids. The V gene end was trimmed by 4 bases and the J gene end by 5 bases; junction bases not matched to a gene: 10. CDR3 region: CASSSFVGGPETQYF. The CDR3 region has the DNA TGTGCCAGCAGTTCCTTTGTGGGAGGGCCCGAGACCCAGTACTTC.

The chain joins TRBV5-6 to TRBJ2-7; D is possibly TRBD1 (6 bases). There are 14 residues in the CDR3. Germline V gene lookup returns CDR1 SGHDT and CDR2 YYEEEE. Trimming pared 0 bases from V and 5 bases from J, leaving 12 bases between. The CDR3: CASSLGGGPNEQYF. The CDR3 nucleotides are TGTGCCAGCAGCTTGGGAGGGGGTCCAAACGAGCAGTACTTC.